This TCR beta chain emerged from a study of cytomegalovirus exposure and HLA in healthy donors. The primer mix had 60 Vbeta and 13 Jbeta primers. Some clones are missing from TCRdb's copy, which holds only in-frame ones; the method was immunoSEQ multiplex PCR. The table records about 120,000 clones, 65% to 85% of them present only once. This clone was seen a handful of times. CDR3 size: 14 residues. In germline, CDR1 is LNHDA, CDR2 SQIVND (reference sequence). Trimming took 3 bases from V and 3 from J, leaving 9 bases between them. This chain uses TRBV19 with TRBJ2-1; TRBD2 might be the D (6 bases). This receptor was taken from a woman between 18 and 29 years old in good health and CMV-seronegative. Sample: PBMCs. CDR3 protein: CASSIGGDYNEQFF. As DNA, the CDR3 is TGTGCCAGTAGTATTGGCGGGGACTACAATGAGCAGTTCTTC. Full variable domain (remainder filled in from reference TRBV19 and TRBJ2-1): DGGITQSPKYLFRKEGQNVTLSCEQNLNHDAMYWYRQDPGQGLRLIYYSQIVNDFQKGDIAEGYSVSREKKESFPLTVTSAQKNPTAFYLCASSIGGDYNEQFFGPGTRLTVL.